These 22 T cell receptor beta chains came from one sample sequenced in a study of Ad26.COV2.S vaccination and SARS-CoV-2 variants. Treatment indicated: 19 received Ad26.COV2.S at low or high dose, single or two shots; about five received placebo; per-sample allocation not given. At day 63 after the first vaccine or placebo injection, samples were drawn. The assay was immunoSEQ multiplex PCR, and TCRdb's table has in-frame clones only and misses some. The sample contains 350,000 to 400,000 clones, more than 85% of which appear only once. The sample here was peripheral blood, taken in a trial of Ad26.COV2.S vaccine versus placebo. The receptors shown here come from a person between 18 and 59 years old who received the Ad26.COV2.S COVID-19 vaccine or a placebo.

The gene calls are TRBV5-4 and TRBJ2-1, with TRBD2 matching 14 bases. The V and J ends lost 4 bases and 8 bases, in that order; junction bases with no gene match: 8. The CDR3 loop spans 16 amino acids. Germline V lookup: CDR1 SGHNT, CDR2 YYREEE (reference sequence). For the CDR3, the DNA is TGTGCCAGCAGCCAAGATAGACTAGCGGGGGGGTATGAGCAGTTCTTC. Its translation: CASSQDRLAGGYEQFF.

The genes are TRBV6-5 and TRBJ1-2; perhaps TRBD1 as D (5 bases). The germline V gene has CDR1 MNHEY and CDR2 SVGAGI. The V end lost 6 bases, the J end lost 4 bases, and 15 bases lay between the germline ends. The CDR3 length is 14 residues. CDR3 sequence: CASRPVGGSYGYTF. CDR3 DNA sequence: TGTGCCAGCAGACCGGTTGGGGGGTCCTATGGCTACACCTTC.

The rearrangement links TRBV7-9 to TRBJ1-4; 12 bases agree with TRBD1. Per germline, CDR1 SEHNR and CDR2 FQNEAQ (reference sequence). The CDR3 has 17 amino acids. J gave up 5 bases and V 5 bases, and 9 bases lay outside the gene matches. The CDR3 sequence is CASSTYVGTGGNEKLFF. In nucleotides, the CDR3 is TGTGCCAGCAGCACATATGTCGGGACAGGGGGCAATGAAAAACTGTTTTTT.

This rearrangement joins TRBV6-2 or TRBV6-3 to TRBJ1-5, with TRBD1 identical over 9 bases. Germline V CDR1 and CDR2: MNHEY, SVGEGT. The CDR3 has 15 residues. Germline trimming cut 1 base from V and 4 bases from J; bases unmatched to any gene: 2. The CDR3 nucleotides read TGTGCCAGCAGTTACTTAGGGACAGGGAATCAGCCCCAGCATTTT. Protein product: CASSYLGTGNQPQHF.

The rearrangement uses TRBV19 and TRBJ2-2; 7 nucleotides match TRBD1. The ends lost 4 bases at V and 0 bases at J; junction bases unmatched: 2. Germline CDR1 LNHDA, CDR2 SQIVND (reference sequence). The CDR3 is 15 amino acids. This CDR3 is CASSTGTANTGELFF. The CDR3 bases are TGTGCCAGTAGTACGGGGACAGCGAACACCGGGGAGCTGTTTTTT.

This chain connects TRBV27 to TRBJ2-2; D gene unclear. Per the germline V gene, CDR1 is MNHEY and CDR2 is SMNVEV (reference sequence). CDR3 length: 13 residues. Trimming removed 7 bases from V and 1 base from J, with 7 bases in between. DNA for the CDR3: TGTGCCAGCACGGCAGAGAACACCGGGGAGCTGTTTTTT. This codes for CASTAENTGELFF.

As concerns this clone: Other DNA sequences within the sample encode an identical CDR3. The genes are TRBV6-5 and TRBJ2-7; D tentatively reads TRBD1 or TRBD2 (5 bases each). Germline V gene sequence: CDR1 MNHEY, CDR2 SVGAGI. This CDR3 spans 14 amino acids. The V and J ends lost 4 bases and 0 bases respectively, with 10 bases between them. CDR3 bases: TGTGCCAGCAGTTCCTCTGGGGGCTCCTACGAGCAGTACTTC. Its translation: CASSSSGGSYEQYF.

The V call is TRBV4-1, the J call TRBJ1-2; 8 nucleotides match TRBD1. This CDR3 contains 15 residues. Trimming cost V 1 base and J 8 bases; bases outside gene matches: 9. Per germline, CDR1 MGHRA and CDR2 YSYEKL. Written as DNA, the CDR3 is TGCGCCAGCAGCCAAGTCTCGGGACAGGTCCGCGGCTACACCTTC. Amino acids: CASSQVSGQVRGYTF.

This sequence joins TRBV7-9 and TRBJ1-2; D ambiguous. The germline V gene encodes CDR1 SEHNR and CDR2 FQNEAQ (reference sequence). V was cut by 5 bases and J by 5 bases, with 21 bases left in between. This CDR3 is built from 16 residues. The CDR3 nucleotides read TGTGCCAGCAGCATCAATTCCAGAATCGGGGAGTATGGCTACACCTTC. This translates into CASSINSRIGEYGYTF.

V and J are TRBV5-1 and TRBJ1-5; D is uncertain. V lost 0 bases and J lost 7, with 8 bases in between. Germline CDR1 is SGHRS and CDR2 is YFSETQ. The CDR3 runs 13 residues. The CDR3 spells CASSLDPEQPQHF. The CDR3 DNA reads as TGCGCCAGCAGCTTGGACCCTGAACAGCCCCAGCATTTT.

CDR3 in amino acids: CAAGQAVHEQYF. The CDR3 DNA is TGTGCCGCGGGACAGGCGGTCCACGAGCAGTACTTC. V is TRBV27 and J is TRBJ2-7; TRBD1 matches at 8 bases. From germline, CDR1 is MNHEY and CDR2 SMNVEV (reference sequence). CDR3 length equals 12 residues. The ends lost 11 bases at V and 5 bases at J; junction bases unmatched: 8.

The gene calls are TRBV5-4 and TRBJ1-1; D is perhaps TRBD1 (5 bases). Between the trimmed V and J ends, which lost 3 bases and 1 base, there was a span of 7 bases. This CDR3 is built from 13 residues. Germline CDR1 is SGHNT and CDR2 is YYREEE (reference sequence). The CDR3 nucleotides read TGTGCCAGCAGCTGGGACCCGAACACTGAAGCTTTCTTT. Protein: CASSWDPNTEAFF.

This chain joins TRBV7-2 and TRBJ2-5; TRBD1 is a possible D gene (6 bases). The CDR3 totals 13 residues. The V end was cut by 5 bases, the J end by 1 base, with 8 bases between. The germline CDR1 and CDR2 sequences are SGHTA and FQGNSA. The chain's CDR3 is CASSPDSQETQYF. The CDR3 DNA reads TGTGCCAGCAGCCCGGACAGCCAAGAGACCCAGTACTTC.

The sample holds a few counts of this clone. The rearrangement uses TRBV5-4 and TRBJ2-1; 10 bases line up with TRBD2. J was trimmed by 2 bases and V by 5 bases; bases with no gene match: 4. CDR1 and CDR2 from the germline V gene are SGHNT and YYREEE (reference sequence). There are 15 residues in the CDR3. The DNA for the CDR3 is TGTGCCAGCAGAGTAGCGGGGGGACCCTACAATGAGCAGTTCTTC. This codes for CASRVAGGPYNEQFF.

CDR3 sequence: CASSLLIVRPVNEQYF. CDR3 bases: TGTGCCAGCAGCTTGCTTATAGTGAGGCCCGTGAACGAGCAGTACTTC. This sequence joins TRBV5-6 and TRBJ2-7; D is undetermined. CDR1 SGHDT and CDR2 YYEEEE come from the germline V gene. The ends were cut back, 1 base at V and 5 bases at J, with 19 bases in the middle. CDR3 length: 16 residues.

The chain's CDR3 is CASSLVAGARREQFF. CDR3 nucleotides: TGTGCCAGCAGCTTAGTCGCGGGGGCCCGACGTGAGCAGTTCTTC. The J gene is TRBJ2-1, the V gene TRBV7-8; D possibly corresponds to TRBD2 (7 bases). V shed 1 base and J shed 9 bases, with 16 bases lying between them. Per the germline V gene, CDR1 is SGHVS and CDR2 is FQNEAQ. The CDR3 runs 15 residues.

J is TRBJ2-2 and V is TRBV19, with 7 bases matching TRBD1. This CDR3 contains 15 residues. Germline CDR1 and CDR2: LNHDA and SQIVND (reference sequence). Trimming at V came to 3 bases and at J to 3 bases, leaving 4 bases not matched to a gene. The CDR3 DNA follows: TGTGCCAGTAGTATCGGGGACAGTCACACCGGGGAGCTGTTTTTT. It is translated as CASSIGDSHTGELFF.

The V gene is TRBV18, the J gene TRBJ2-1; D is perhaps TRBD2 (7 bases). Germline V lookup: CDR1 KGHSH, CDR2 LQKENI. The CDR3 length is 16 residues. The germline V and J ends were trimmed by 0 bases and 0 bases, with 9 bases remaining between them. The chain's CDR3 is CASSPPAGASYNEQFF. In DNA, the CDR3 is TGTGCCAGCTCACCACCTGCGGGGGCCTCCTACAATGAGCAGTTCTTC.

The V gene is TRBV30, the J gene TRBJ1-3; the match to TRBD1 covers 9 bases. This CDR3 is built from 16 residues. The germline CDR1 and CDR2 sequences are GTSNPN and SVGIG (reference sequence). V was pared by 3 bases and J by 0 bases, with 6 bases of the junction left unmatched. CDR3: CAWSLGQGSSGNTIYF. In DNA form, the CDR3 reads TGTGCCTGGAGCCTGGGACAGGGATCCTCTGGAAACACCATATATTTT. Full variable domain (rest looked up from reference TRBV30 and TRBJ1-3): SQTIHQWPATLVQPVGSPLSLECTVEGTSNPNLYWYRQAAGRGLQLLFYSVGIGQISSEVPQNLSASRPQDRQFILSSKKLLLSDSGFYLCAWSLGQGSSGNTIYFGEGSWLTVV.

The CDR3 spells CASSYRQDGSYEQYF. In nucleotides, the CDR3 is TGTGCCAGCAGTTACAGGCAGGATGGCTCCTACGAGCAGTACTTC. The chain is built from TRBV6-6 and TRBJ2-7; no clear D. The V and J ends lost 2 bases and 0 bases respectively, with 11 bases between them. This CDR3 has 15 residues. Germline V gene data show CDR1 as MNHNY and CDR2 as SVGAGI (reference sequence).

The rearrangement links TRBV14 to TRBJ2-4; a weak D match, TRBD1 (5 bases). The CDR3 is 16 residues long. The V end was cut by 2 bases, the J end by 0 bases, with 11 bases between. The V gene's germline CDR1 is SGHDN and CDR2 FVKESK. The CDR3 DNA reads TGTGCCAGCAGCCAAACAGGTCCACTAGCCAAAAACATTCAGTACTTC. The encoded protein is CASSQTGPLAKNIQYF.

This clone turned up a few times. The V and J genes are TRBV4-1 and TRBJ1-1; the D is unclear. Between the trimmed V and J ends, which lost 2 bases and 1 base, there was a span of 11 bases. The CDR3 runs to 15 residues. The V gene's germline CDR1 is MGHRA and CDR2 YSYEKL. The CDR3 DNA follows: TGCGCCAGCAGCCAACCAAGGACGGCGAACACTGAAGCTTTCTTT. This translates into CASSQPRTANTEAFF.